This entry features one TCR beta chain sequence. The repertoire was sequenced with immunoSEQ multiplex PCR; TCRdb's copy has only in-frame clones and lacks some. The sample records about 93,000 clones, about 92% being singletons. The data derive from a study of T cell changes during pregnancy in multiple sclerosis. The CDR3 length is 15 residues. Trimming at V came to 5 bases and at J to 2 bases, leaving 7 bases not matched to a gene. Germline-derived CDR1 and CDR2 are LNHDA and SQIVND (reference sequence). The chain couples TRBV19 to TRBJ1-1, with 8 bases identical to TRBD1. Sequences were derived from peripheral blood, sampled after pregnancy. This receptor was taken from a female donor with multiple sclerosis, enrolled in a pregnancy study. CDR3 bases: TGTGCCAGTAGTGGAACCGGGACAGGTAACACTGAAGCTTTCTTT. This gives the protein CASSGTGTGNTEAFF.